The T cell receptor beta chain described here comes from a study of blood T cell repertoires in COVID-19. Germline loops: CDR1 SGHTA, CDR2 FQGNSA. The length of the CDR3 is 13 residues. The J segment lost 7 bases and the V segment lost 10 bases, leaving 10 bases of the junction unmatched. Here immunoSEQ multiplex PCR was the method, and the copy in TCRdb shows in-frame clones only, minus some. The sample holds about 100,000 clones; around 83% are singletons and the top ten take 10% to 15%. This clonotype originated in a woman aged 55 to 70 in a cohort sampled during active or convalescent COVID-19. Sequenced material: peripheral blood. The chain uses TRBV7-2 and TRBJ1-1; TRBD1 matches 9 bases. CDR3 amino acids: CANRDRVNGEAFF. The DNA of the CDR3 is TGTGCCAACCGGGACAGGGTGAACGGTGAAGCTTTCTTT. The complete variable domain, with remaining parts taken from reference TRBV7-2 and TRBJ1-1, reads GAGVSQSPSNKVTEKGKDVELRCDPISGHTALYWYRQSLGQGLEFLIYFQGNSAPDKSGLPSDRFSAERTGGSVSTLTIQRTQQEDSAVYLCANRDRVNGEAFFGQGTRLTVV.